A single sample is the source of the 17 T cell receptor beta chains below, sequenced in a study of CD8+CD57+ T cells in acquired aplastic anemia. Whoever was chosen for sequencing had shown CD8+CD57+ cell expansion by flow cytometry. Genomic DNA acted as the template from which TCR beta VDJ combination and CDR3 sequence profiling were carried out. TCRdb recomputed calls from the reads with MiXCR, one row per CDR3 protein. The top ten clones hold under 35% of a sample with around 150,000 distinct CDR3 sequences, roughly 50% of them seen once. Sample: sorted CD4+, CD8+, or CD8+CD57+ T cells (not recorded which) from PBMCs. Source of these receptors: a human donor with aplastic anemia.

This rearrangement joins TRBV2 to TRBJ2-7; 7 nucleotides line up with TRBD1. V lost 8 bases to trimming and J lost 0 bases; unmatched junction nucleotides: 7. This CDR3 spans 14 amino acids. Germline CDR1 and CDR2: SNHLY and FYNNEI. The CDR3 loop is CASQRQGSSYEQYF. CDR3 bases: TGTGCCAGCCAGCGACAGGGAAGCTCCTACGAGCAGTACTTC.

The sample holds many counts of this clonotype. V usage is TRBV12-3 or TRBV12-4 and J usage is TRBJ1-1; 9 positions match TRBD1. J gave up 4 bases and V 6 bases, and 6 bases lay outside the gene matches. The CDR3 runs to 14 residues. CDR3 region: CASRRTGDFTEAFF. As DNA, the CDR3 is TGTGCCAGCAGGAGGACAGGGGATTTCACTGAAGCTTTCTTT.

Many counts were recorded for this clonotype. The genes are TRBV11-3 and TRBJ2-5, with D possibly called TRBD1 or TRBD2 (5 bases each). The germline V and J ends were trimmed by 0 bases and 4 bases, with 15 bases remaining between them. The CDR3 runs to 16 residues. The germline gives CDR1 SGHNT, CDR2 YENEEA. CDR3 DNA: TGTGCCAGCAGCTTAGATTTGGGACGACGCACAGAGACCCAGTACTTC. Its protein is CASSLDLGRRTETQYF.

This chain joins TRBV15 and TRBJ2-5; D is undetermined. Trimming removed 3 bases at V and 4 bases at J, with 3 bases between. CDR3 length: 11 amino acids. Germline CDR1 is LNHNV and CDR2 is YYDKDF (reference sequence). This CDR3 is CATSSLETQYF. CDR3 coding DNA: TGTGCCACCAGCAGCTTAGAGACCCAGTACTTC.

This clonotype was counted ten times or more. The rearrangement joins TRBV25-1 to TRBJ2-3, with 8 bases identical to TRBD2. V was pared by 8 bases and J by 3 bases, with 7 bases of the junction left unmatched. This CDR3 contains 14 residues. Germline V gene data show CDR1 as MGHDK and CDR2 as SYGVNS. The CDR3 DNA is TGTGCCAGCTCGACACGGGGGGGAACAGATACGCAGTATTTT. It encodes CASSTRGGTDTQYF.

With regard to this clonotype: The germline gene is not matched at one end of the junction; a read error may be the cause. The chain has TRBV10-1 and TRBJ2-2; 10 positions match TRBD1. The CDR3 has 15 residues. Germline loops: CDR1 WNHNN, CDR2 SYGVQD (reference sequence). The CDR3 nucleotides are TGTGCCAGCAGCCCCCGGACAGGGGGCACCGGGGAGCTGTTTTTT. This translates into CASSPRTGGTGELFF.

Ten or more counts support this clonotype. The chain couples TRBV20-1 to TRBJ1-1, with TRBD1 matching 7 bases. The V gene's germline CDR1 is DFQATT and CDR2 SNEGSKA (reference sequence). J gave up 0 bases and V 0 bases, and 10 bases lay outside the gene matches. The CDR3 covers 17 residues. The DNA for the CDR3 is TGCAGTGCTAGAGACCGGGACAGAGGTTTCATGAACACTGAAGCTTTCTTT. Encoded protein: CSARDRDRGFMNTEAFF.

This clonotype has at least ten counts. The V and J genes are TRBV9 and TRBJ1-1; D unresolved. This CDR3 is built from 14 residues. V was shortened by 3 bases and J by 1 base, with 10 bases between the two germline ends. CDR1 is SGDLS and CDR2 is YYNGEE in the germline V gene. The DNA of the CDR3 is TGTGCCAGCAGCGGCCCCGGACGGAACACTGAAGCTTTCTTT. Protein sequence: CASSGPGRNTEAFF.

This sequence joins TRBV4-1 and TRBJ2-1; 7 bases are a match to TRBD1. This CDR3 is 20 amino acids long. Germline V gene sequence: CDR1 MGHRA, CDR2 YSYEKL. V was pared by 1 base and J by 0 bases, with 15 bases of the junction left unmatched. DNA for the CDR3: TGCGCCAGCAGCCAAGGAGGGACAGAGTGGATCTCGAGCTCCTACAATGAGCAGTTCTTC. Translated: CASSQGGTEWISSSYNEQFF.

The V gene is TRBV7-2, the J gene TRBJ1-5; the D is unclear. Germline V lookup: CDR1 SGHTA, CDR2 FQGNSA. The CDR3 totals 13 residues. Trimming left V 1 base short and J 6 bases short, with 7 bases between. The CDR3 coding sequence is TGTGCCAGCAGCTTAGACCTAGGTCAGCCCCAGCATTTT. Translated, it gives CASSLDLGQPQHF.

This chain uses TRBV6-1 with TRBJ1-2; D ambiguous. Germline-derived CDR1 and CDR2 are MNHNS and SASEGT. Trimming pared 6 bases from V and 5 bases from J, leaving 10 bases between. The CDR3 sequence is 12 residues long. CDR3 sequence: CASSREGYGYTF. The DNA of the CDR3 is TGTGCCAGCAGCCGCGAAGGGTATGGCTACACCTTC.

This sequence joins TRBV2 and TRBJ1-2, with D unresolved. Germline lookup yields CDR1 SNHLY and CDR2 FYNNEI. The CDR3 loop spans 11 amino acids. V lost 7 bases to trimming and J lost 8 bases, with 11 bases between them. The chain's CDR3 is CASTPMGGYTF. The DNA for the CDR3 is TGTGCCAGCACACCCATGGGCGGCTACACCTTC.

This clonotype has just one count. This chain links TRBV29-1 with TRBJ1-1; D unresolved. The germline V and J ends were trimmed by 7 bases and 5 bases, with 8 bases remaining between them. The length of the CDR3 is 10 residues. Per germline, CDR1 SQVTM and CDR2 ANQGSEA. Written as DNA, the CDR3 is TGCAGCGCCATAGTAACTGAAGCTTTCTTT. Amino acids: CSAIVTEAFF.

This clonotype was observed a handful of times. V and J are TRBV7-3 and TRBJ1-2; 9 bases map to TRBD1. J gave up 5 bases and V 5 bases, and 3 bases lay outside the gene matches. The germline V gene encodes CDR1 SGHTA and CDR2 FQGTGA. The CDR3 contains 13 residues. The DNA of the CDR3 is TGTGCCAGCAGCGTGGGACAGGGATATGGCTACACCTTC. As protein: CASSVGQGYGYTF. Combining the CDR3 with reference TRBV7-3 and TRBJ1-2 gives the whole variable domain GAGVSQTPSNKVTEKGKYVELRCDPISGHTALYWYRQSLGQGPEFLIYFQGTGAADDSGLPNDRFFAVRPEGSVSTLKIQRTERGDSAVYLCASSVGQGYGYTFGSGTRLTVV.

V usage is TRBV10-3 and J usage is TRBJ1-3; D is perhaps TRBD1 (5 bases). The CDR3 extends over 16 amino acids. The germline gives CDR1 ENHRY, CDR2 SYGVKD. V lost 2 bases, J lost 2 bases, and 13 bases lay in between. CDR3 sequence (DNA): TGTGCCATCAGTGAGGACGGGGGAAAAACTGGAAACACCATATATTTT. It codes for CAISEDGGKTGNTIYF.

A few counts support this clonotype. This chain joins TRBV6-5 and TRBJ2-1, with D perhaps TRBD1 or TRBD2 (5 bases each). V dropped 6 bases and J dropped 8 bases, with 14 bases sitting between them. The CDR3 contains 13 residues. Germline V gene data show CDR1 as MNHEY and CDR2 as SVGAGI. The CDR3 here is CASSYLGADEQFF. The CDR3, as DNA: TGTGCCAGCAGCTATCTCGGGGCGGATGAGCAGTTCTTC.

This chain joins TRBV15 and TRBJ2-1; 9 bases fit TRBD2. The CDR3 loop spans 16 amino acids. J gave up 0 bases and V 1 base, and 1 base lay outside the gene matches. From germline, CDR1 is LNHNV and CDR2 YYDKDF (reference sequence). Written as DNA, the CDR3 is TGTGCCACCAGCAGAGGACTAGCGGCCTCCTACAATGAGCAGTTCTTC. It specifies CATSRGLAASYNEQFF.